This T cell receptor beta chain is from a study of blood T cell repertoires in COVID-19. The germline CDR1 and CDR2 sequences are WSHSY and SAAADI. V shed 7 bases and J shed 5 bases, with 14 bases lying between them. The CDR3 totals 13 residues. Adults between roughly 18 and 89 years of age took part from 20 to 25 US areas. Under the authors' procedure: Using reference gene primer amplification, nucleated cell counts were estimated. TCRdb's table, derived via immunoSEQ multiplex PCR, lists solely in-frame clones and lacks some. Clone size and the V and J calls come from that table; the DNA yielded D and trimming. The table records about 430,000 clones, 88% of them present only once.

The V and J genes are TRBV10-2 and TRBJ1-2; tentative D call: TRBD1 (5 bases). The clonotype originates from a woman aged 30 to 39 with acute COVID-19. Sequencing was carried out using PBMCs or T cells enriched from blood (not recorded which). CDR3 amino acids: CASMQGPRYGYTF. CDR3 in DNA: TGCGCCAGCATGCAGGGCCCCAGGTATGGCTACACCTTC.